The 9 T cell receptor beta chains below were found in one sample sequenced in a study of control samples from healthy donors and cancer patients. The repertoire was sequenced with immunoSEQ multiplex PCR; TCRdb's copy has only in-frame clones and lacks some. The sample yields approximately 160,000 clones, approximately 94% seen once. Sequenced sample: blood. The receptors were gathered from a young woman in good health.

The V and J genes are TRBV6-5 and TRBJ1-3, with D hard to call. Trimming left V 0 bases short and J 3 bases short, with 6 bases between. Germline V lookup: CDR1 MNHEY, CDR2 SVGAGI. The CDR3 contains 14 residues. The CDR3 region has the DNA TGTGCCAGCAGTTACTCGACCGGTGGAAACACCATATATTTT. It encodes CASSYSTGGNTIYF.

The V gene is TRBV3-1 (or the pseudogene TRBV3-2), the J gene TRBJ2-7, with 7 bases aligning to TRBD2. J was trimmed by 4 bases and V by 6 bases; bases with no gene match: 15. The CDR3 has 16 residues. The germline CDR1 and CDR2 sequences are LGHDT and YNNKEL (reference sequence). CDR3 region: CASSPRGAGYSYEQYF. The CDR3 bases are TGTGCCAGCAGTCCTCGGGGAGCGGGATATAGTTACGAGCAGTACTTC.

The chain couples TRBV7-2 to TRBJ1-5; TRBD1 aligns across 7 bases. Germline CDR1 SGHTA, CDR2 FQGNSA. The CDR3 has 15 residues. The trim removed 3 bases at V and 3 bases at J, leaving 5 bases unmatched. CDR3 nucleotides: TGTGCCAGCAGCTTTAAGACAGGGCACAATCAGCCCCAGCATTTT. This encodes CASSFKTGHNQPQHF.

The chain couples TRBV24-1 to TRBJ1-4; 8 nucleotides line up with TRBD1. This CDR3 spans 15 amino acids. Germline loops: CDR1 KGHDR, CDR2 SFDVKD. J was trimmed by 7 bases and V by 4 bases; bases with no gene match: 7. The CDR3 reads CATSDPRGPGEKLFF. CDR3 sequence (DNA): TGTGCCACCAGTGACCCCAGGGGGCCGGGTGAAAAACTGTTTTTT.

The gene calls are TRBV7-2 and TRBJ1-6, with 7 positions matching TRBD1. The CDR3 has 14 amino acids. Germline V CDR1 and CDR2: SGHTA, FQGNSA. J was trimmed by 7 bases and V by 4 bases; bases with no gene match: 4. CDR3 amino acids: CASSSGQWNSPLHF. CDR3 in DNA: TGTGCCAGCAGCTCGGGACAGTGGAATTCACCCCTCCACTTT.

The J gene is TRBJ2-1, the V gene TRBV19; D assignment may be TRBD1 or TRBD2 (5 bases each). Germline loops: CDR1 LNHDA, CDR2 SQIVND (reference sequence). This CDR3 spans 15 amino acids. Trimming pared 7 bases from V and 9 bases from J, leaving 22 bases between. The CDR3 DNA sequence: TGTGCCAGTACCCCCGGGACGTGGAGCAGCTTTGAGCAGTTCTTC. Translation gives CASTPGTWSSFEQFF.

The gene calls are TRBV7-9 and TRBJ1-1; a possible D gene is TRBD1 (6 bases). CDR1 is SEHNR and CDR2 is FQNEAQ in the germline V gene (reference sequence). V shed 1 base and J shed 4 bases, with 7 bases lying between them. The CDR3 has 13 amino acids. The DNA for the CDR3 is TGTGCCAGCAGCTTAGGGGGGCCCACTGAAGCTTTCTTT. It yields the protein CASSLGGPTEAFF.

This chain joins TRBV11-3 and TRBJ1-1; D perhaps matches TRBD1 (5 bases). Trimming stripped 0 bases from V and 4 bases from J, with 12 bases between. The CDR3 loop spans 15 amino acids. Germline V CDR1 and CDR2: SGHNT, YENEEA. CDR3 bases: TGTGCCAGCAGCTTAGATCTCGGAAGGGGCACTGAAGCTTTCTTT. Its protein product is CASSLDLGRGTEAFF.

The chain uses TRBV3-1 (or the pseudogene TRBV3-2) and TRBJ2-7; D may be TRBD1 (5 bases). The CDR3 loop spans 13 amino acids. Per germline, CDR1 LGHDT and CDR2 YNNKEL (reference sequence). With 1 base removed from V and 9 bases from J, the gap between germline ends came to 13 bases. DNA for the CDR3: TGTGCCAGCAGCCAAGGCCAGGGCATGGGGCAGTACTTC. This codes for CASSQGQGMGQYF.